This T cell receptor beta chain emerged from a study of T-cell reconstitution after alpha-beta-depleted transplantation in children. The TCRbeta library incorporated unique molecular identifiers. TCRdb reprocessed the PCR reads with MiXCR, giving one entry per CDR3 protein. The table has some 280,000 distinct CDR3 sequences, about a tenth seen once; the top ten hold 9.5% to 13%. The sample was PBMCs from the stem cell graft donor, taken from the stem cell graft. This clonotype was sampled from a human donor who donated a stem cell graft to a child with SCID.

CDR3 residues: CASSSQPDRRNTEAFF. DNA for the CDR3: TGCGCCAGCAGCTCCCAACCCGACCGGAGGAACACTGAAGCTTTCTTT. This chain joins TRBV5-1 and TRBJ1-1; D is unresolved. Germline CDR1 is SGHRS and CDR2 is YFSETQ. The CDR3 runs to 16 residues. Trimming cost V 3 bases and J 1 base, with 16 bases left between them.